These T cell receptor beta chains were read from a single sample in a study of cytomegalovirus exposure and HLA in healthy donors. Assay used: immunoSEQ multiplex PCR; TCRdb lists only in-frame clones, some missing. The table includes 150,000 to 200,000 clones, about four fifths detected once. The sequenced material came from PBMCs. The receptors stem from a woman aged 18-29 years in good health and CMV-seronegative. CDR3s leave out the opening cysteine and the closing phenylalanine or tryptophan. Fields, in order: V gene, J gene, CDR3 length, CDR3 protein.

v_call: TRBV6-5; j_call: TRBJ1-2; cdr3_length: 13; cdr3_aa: ASSYRQGTNYGYT
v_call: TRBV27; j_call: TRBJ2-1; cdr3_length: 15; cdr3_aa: ASSFFRSGSSYNEQF
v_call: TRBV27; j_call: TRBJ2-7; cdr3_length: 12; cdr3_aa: ASGGQGRWDEQY
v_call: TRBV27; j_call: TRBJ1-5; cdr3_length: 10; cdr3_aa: ASSSTGGPQH
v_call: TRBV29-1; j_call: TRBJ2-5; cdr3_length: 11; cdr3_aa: SAQDRGRETQY
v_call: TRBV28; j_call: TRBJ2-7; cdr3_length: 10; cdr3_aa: ASSLVFDEQY
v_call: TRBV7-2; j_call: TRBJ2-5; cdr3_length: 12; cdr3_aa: ASSITGTEETQY
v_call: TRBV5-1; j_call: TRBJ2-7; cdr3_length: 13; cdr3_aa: ASSLAEGPVHEQY
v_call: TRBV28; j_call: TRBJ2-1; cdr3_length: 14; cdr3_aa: ASSSGTSGTLGEQF
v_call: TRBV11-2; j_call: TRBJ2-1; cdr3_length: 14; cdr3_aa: ASSLTGVKSYNEQF
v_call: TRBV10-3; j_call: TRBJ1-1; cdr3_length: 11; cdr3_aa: ASRTGSFREAF
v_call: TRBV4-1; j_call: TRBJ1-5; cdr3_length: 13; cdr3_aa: ASSQEGQGSQPQH
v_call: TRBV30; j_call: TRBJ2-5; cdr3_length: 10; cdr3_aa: AWSAVQETQY
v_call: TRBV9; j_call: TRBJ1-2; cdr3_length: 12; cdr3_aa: ASSVASDTYGYT
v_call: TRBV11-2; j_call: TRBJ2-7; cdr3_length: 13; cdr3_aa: ASSLGSSGTYEQY
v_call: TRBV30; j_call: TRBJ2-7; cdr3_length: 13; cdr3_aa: AWRRGGSASYEQY
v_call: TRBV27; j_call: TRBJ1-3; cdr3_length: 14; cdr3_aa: ASSFQGLPSGNTIY
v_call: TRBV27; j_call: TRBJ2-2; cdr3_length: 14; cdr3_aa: ASSSSGIVGTGELF
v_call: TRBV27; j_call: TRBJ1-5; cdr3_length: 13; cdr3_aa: ASSLSTGSNQPQH